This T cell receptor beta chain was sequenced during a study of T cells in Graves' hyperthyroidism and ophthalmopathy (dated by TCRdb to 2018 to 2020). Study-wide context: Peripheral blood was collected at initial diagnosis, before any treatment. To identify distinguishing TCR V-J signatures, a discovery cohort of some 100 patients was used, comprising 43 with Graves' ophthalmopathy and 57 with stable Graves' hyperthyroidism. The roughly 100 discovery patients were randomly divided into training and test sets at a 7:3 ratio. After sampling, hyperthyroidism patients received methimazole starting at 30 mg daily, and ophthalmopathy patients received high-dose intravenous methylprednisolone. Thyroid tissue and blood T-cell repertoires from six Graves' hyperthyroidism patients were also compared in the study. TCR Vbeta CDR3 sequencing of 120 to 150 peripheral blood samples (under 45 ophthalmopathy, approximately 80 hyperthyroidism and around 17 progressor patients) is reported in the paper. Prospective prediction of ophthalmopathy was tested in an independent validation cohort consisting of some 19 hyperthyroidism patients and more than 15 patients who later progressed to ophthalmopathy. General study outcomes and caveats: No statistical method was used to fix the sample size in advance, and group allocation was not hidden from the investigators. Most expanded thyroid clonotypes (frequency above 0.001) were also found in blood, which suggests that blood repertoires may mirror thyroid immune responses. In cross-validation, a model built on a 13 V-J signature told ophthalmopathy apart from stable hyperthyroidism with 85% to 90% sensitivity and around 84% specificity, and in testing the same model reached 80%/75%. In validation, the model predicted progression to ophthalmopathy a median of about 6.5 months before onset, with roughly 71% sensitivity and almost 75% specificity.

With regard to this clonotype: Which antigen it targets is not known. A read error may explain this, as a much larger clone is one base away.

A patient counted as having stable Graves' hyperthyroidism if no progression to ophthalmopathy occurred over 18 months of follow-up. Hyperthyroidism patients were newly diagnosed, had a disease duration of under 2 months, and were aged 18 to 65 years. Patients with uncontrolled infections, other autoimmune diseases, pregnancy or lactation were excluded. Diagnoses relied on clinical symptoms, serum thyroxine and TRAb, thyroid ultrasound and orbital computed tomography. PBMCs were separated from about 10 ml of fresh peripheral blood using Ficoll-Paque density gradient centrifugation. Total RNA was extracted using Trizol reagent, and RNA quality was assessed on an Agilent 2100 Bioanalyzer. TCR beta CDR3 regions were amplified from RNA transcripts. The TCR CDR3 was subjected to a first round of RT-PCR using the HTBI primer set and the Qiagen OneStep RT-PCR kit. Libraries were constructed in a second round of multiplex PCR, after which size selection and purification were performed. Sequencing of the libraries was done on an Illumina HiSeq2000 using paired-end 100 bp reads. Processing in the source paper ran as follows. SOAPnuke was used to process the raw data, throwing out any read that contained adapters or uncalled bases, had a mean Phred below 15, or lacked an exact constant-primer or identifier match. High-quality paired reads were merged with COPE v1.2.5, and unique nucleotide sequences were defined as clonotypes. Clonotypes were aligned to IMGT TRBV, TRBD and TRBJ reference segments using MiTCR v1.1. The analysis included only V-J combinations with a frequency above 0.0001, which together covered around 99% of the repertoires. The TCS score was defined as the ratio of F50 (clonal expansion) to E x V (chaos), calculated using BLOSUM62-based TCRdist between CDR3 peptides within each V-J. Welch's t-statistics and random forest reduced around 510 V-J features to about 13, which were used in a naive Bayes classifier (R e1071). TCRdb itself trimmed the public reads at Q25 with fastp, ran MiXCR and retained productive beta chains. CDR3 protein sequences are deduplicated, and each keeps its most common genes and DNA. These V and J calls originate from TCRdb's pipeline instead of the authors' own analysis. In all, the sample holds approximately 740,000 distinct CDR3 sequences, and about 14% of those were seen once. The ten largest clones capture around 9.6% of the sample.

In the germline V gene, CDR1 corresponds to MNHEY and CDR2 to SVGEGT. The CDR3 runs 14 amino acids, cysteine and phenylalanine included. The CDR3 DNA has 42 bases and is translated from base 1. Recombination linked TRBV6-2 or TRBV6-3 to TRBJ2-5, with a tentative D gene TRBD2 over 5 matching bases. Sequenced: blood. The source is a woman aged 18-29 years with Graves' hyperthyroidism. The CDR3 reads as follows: CAGSYRGYQETQYF. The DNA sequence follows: TGTGCCGGCAGTTACCGCGGGTATCAAGAGACCCAGTACTTC.